Listed below are T cell receptor beta chains from one sample, sequenced in a study of human T cells and chemical hapten exposure. A single record per CDR3 protein comes from TCRdb applying MiXCR to the RACE reads. The data hold under 110,000 distinct CDR3 sequences, with approximately 12% observed a single time. The sequencing here drew on whole blood, taken in connection with sensitization to the hapten diphenylcyclopropenone (DPC). These receptors came from a woman aged 45-65 years with alopecia areata. Some clones in this sample may be carry-over from other donors' samples. Each CDR3 is given with its conserved first and last residue. D genes are given only for firm matches. Where a row states a size, it is once, few, many or the class of an expanded clone; other rows omit it.

J gene	V gene	clone size	CDR3 length	D gene	CDR3 DNA	CDR3 protein
TRBJ2-1	TRBV20-1	few	12	TRBD2	TGCAGTGCTCCTAGCGGATACAATGAGCAGTTCTTC	CSAPSGYNEQFF
TRBJ2-1	TRBV5-1	few	16	NA	TGCGCCAGCAGCCCCACTCCCGACAGACAGACGAATGAGCAGTTCTTC	CASSPTPDRQTNEQFF
TRBJ2-6	TRBV2	NA	18	TRBD1	TGTGCCAGCAGTGCCCGACAGGGATCTCCCTCTGGGGCCAACGTCCTGACTTTC	CASSARQGSPSGANVLTF
TRBJ2-1	TRBV10-2	many	16	TRBD2	TGCGCCAGCAGTGAGGGTGGCGGGGGGGCTTACAATGAGCAGTTCTTC	CASSEGGGGAYNEQFF
TRBJ2-5	TRBV25-1	few	14	NA	TGTGCCAGCAGTGGGACGGACAGCCAAGAGACCCAGTACTTC	CASSGTDSQETQYF
TRBJ2-7	TRBV7-7	many	13	NA	TGTGCCAGCAGCTTAGAGGAGGGGTACGAGCAGTACTTC	CASSLEEGYEQYF
TRBJ1-2	TRBV3-1	NA	16	TRBD1	TGTGCCAGCAGCAAACACGATTTGACAGGGAATTATGGCTACACCTTC	CASSKHDLTGNYGYTF
TRBJ1-1	TRBV27	NA	16	NA	TGTGCCAGCAGTTCCCTTTCGGAAGGGACTAACACTGAAGCTTTCTTT	CASSSLSEGTNTEAFF
TRBJ1-5	TRBV18	few	18	TRBD1	TGTGCCAGCTCACCATCGGCAGGGGGAGGGGGCAGCAATCAGCCCCAGCATTTT	CASSPSAGGGGSNQPQHF
TRBJ2-5	TRBV27	few	17	TRBD2	TGTGCCAGCAGTTTCCTGGGACTAGCGGGGGGGCAAGAGACCCAGTACTTC	CASSFLGLAGGQETQYF
TRBJ2-5	TRBV29-1	NA	9	NA	TGCAGCGTTGGAGAGACCCAGTACTTC	CSVGETQYF
TRBJ2-7	TRBV28	NA	13	NA	TGTGCCTTGGGGGGTAGTCGGTCCTACGAGCAGTACTTC	CALGGSRSYEQYF
TRBJ2-3	TRBV9	few	15	TRBD2	TGTGCCAGCAGCAACGGACTAGCTTACACAGATACGCAGTATTTT	CASSNGLAYTDTQYF
TRBJ1-5	TRBV12-3/TRBV12-4	few	12	NA	TGTGCCAACAGTTTTTCTGTGGAACCCCAGCATTTT	CANSFSVEPQHF
TRBJ2-5	TRBV7-8	few	18	NA	TGTGCCAGCAGCTTACTGGCCTTGGCAGGCGCTAACCGGGAGACCCAGTACTTC	CASSLLALAGANRETQYF
TRBJ1-1	TRBV28	NA	14	NA	TGTGCCAGCAGTTTAAGACAAACGATCTCTGAAGCTTTCTTT	CASSLRQTISEAFF
TRBJ1-3	TRBV28	many	16	NA	TGTGCCAGCAGTCCCCTTCAGGGCCTCTCTGGAAACACCATATATTTT	CASSPLQGLSGNTIYF
TRBJ2-2	TRBV12-3/TRBV12-4	once	16	NA	TGTGCCAGCAGTTTAGGGGGGACTCCGATCCCCGGGGAGCTGTTTTTT	CASSLGGTPIPGELFF
TRBJ2-1	TRBV29-1	NA	14	NA	TGCAGCGTTATCCGTACCACCTCCTACAATGAGCAGTTCTTC	CSVIRTTSYNEQFF
TRBJ2-7	TRBV6-2/TRBV6-3	few	15	NA	TGTGCCAGCAGTTCGACTTCCCAGAGAAGTTACGAGCAGTACTTC	CASSSTSQRSYEQYF
TRBJ2-7	TRBV7-6	few	16	NA	TGTGCCAGCAGCCCTTCCGGGGAACTCTCCTCCTACGAGCAGTACTTC	CASSPSGELSSYEQYF
TRBJ1-5	TRBV12-3/TRBV12-4	few	14	NA	TGTGCCAGCAGTTGGGCAGGGCCTTATCAGCCCCAGCATTTT	CASSWAGPYQPQHF
TRBJ2-4	TRBV5-1	few	15	TRBD2	TGCGCCAGCAGCTCCCTAGCGGGAGCTGCAGACATTCAGTACTTC	CASSSLAGAADIQYF
TRBJ2-3	TRBV5-1	many	13	NA	TGCGCCAGCAGCTTGTTGAGGCCAGATACGCAGTATTTT	CASSLLRPDTQYF
TRBJ2-5	TRBV7-9	once	13	NA	TGTGCCAGCAGCTTCGGGGGAGTAGAGACCCAGTACTTC	CASSFGGVETQYF
TRBJ2-1	TRBV4-1	NA	16	TRBD2	TGCGCCAGCAGCCAAGAAAGACTAGCGGGAGGGATTGAGCAGTTCTTC	CASSQERLAGGIEQFF
TRBJ1-1	TRBV29-1	many	11	NA	TGCAGCGTTGAAGAACATCGTGGAGCTTTCTTT	CSVEEHRGAFF